Reported below is one TCR beta chain. Per the germline V gene, CDR1 is DFQATT and CDR2 is SNEGSKA (reference sequence). Trimming removed 4 bases from V and 10 bases from J, with 8 bases in between. This CDR3 contains 10 residues. The sample originates from a study of cytomegalovirus exposure and HLA in healthy donors. With 60 Vbeta and 13 Jbeta primers, the PCR was carried out. Assay: immunoSEQ multiplex PCR; the TCRdb copy retains only in-frame clones and omits some. The sample records some 160,000 clones, around 76% being singletons. The sequencing sample was made of PBMCs. The genes are TRBV20-1 and TRBJ2-1; unclear D gene. The receptor was derived from a man between 35 and 55 years old in good health and CMV-seronegative. The CDR3 loop is CSANQNEQFF. Here the CDR3 DNA reads TGCAGTGCTAATCAGAACGAGCAGTTCTTC.